These 23 T cell receptor beta chains were all obtained from the same sample, sequenced in a study of post-analysis software for immune sequencing data. General study findings and limits: Patients used five TRBV segments, including TRBV5-6, TRBV5-1 and TRBV20-1, more often than controls.

Their antigens are not known. Sequencing libraries made from TCR beta cDNA carried unique molecular identifiers. Each CDR3 protein gets one entry after TCRdb re-called the PCR reads with MiXCR. This sample yields hundreds of thousands of distinct CDR3 sequences, of which around 44% are seen a single time; around 1.7% belongs to the top ten. The specimen sequenced was blood. Receptors originate from a girl aged 5 to 17 with multiple sclerosis.

The chain combines TRBV5-1 with TRBJ2-5; no firm D call. The V and J ends lost 2 bases and 1 base respectively, with 9 bases between them. The CDR3 runs 14 residues. Looked up from germline, CDR1 is SGHRS and CDR2 is YFSETQ. The CDR3 protein is CASSLSPSQETQYF. The DNA of the CDR3 is TGCGCCAGCAGCTTAAGCCCAAGCCAAGAGACCCAGTACTTC. Using reference TRBV5-1 and TRBJ2-5 for the parts outside the CDR3, the full variable domain is KAGVTQTPRYLIKTRGQQVTLSCSPISGHRSVSWYQQTPGQGLQFLFEYFSETQRNKGNFPGRFSGRQFSNSRSEMNVSTLELGDSALYLCASSLSPSQETQYFGPGTRLLVL.

The chain couples TRBV6-1 to TRBJ2-1, with D possibly being TRBD2 (5 bases). The CDR3 sequence is 14 residues long. Germline assignment: CDR1 MNHNS and CDR2 SASEGT. Between the trimmed V and J ends, which lost 7 bases and 7 bases, there was a span of 17 bases. The CDR3 DNA reads TGTGCCAGCACCTCACTAGGAGATGGGAATGAGCAGTTCTTC. It is translated as CASTSLGDGNEQFF.

The chain couples TRBV29-1 to TRBJ2-1; D call uncertain. The V end lost 7 bases, the J end lost 8 bases, and 12 bases lay between the germline ends. From germline, CDR1 is SQVTM and CDR2 ANQGSEA. The CDR3 spans 11 residues. The CDR3 spells CSESNGDEQFF. CDR3 coding DNA: TGCAGCGAGTCCAATGGGGATGAGCAGTTCTTC.

This clonotype was recorded a few times. Possible read error: a much larger clone is one base away. The rearrangement joins TRBV10-3 to TRBJ2-3; TRBD2 matches 10 bases. Trimming at V came to 2 bases and at J to 5 bases, leaving 1 base not matched to a gene. CDR1 ENHRY and CDR2 SYGVKD come from the germline V gene. This CDR3 is 14 amino acids long. The CDR3 DNA reads as TGTGCCATCAGTGAGCCTAGCGGGAGAGATACGCAGTATTTT. Protein sequence: CAISEPSGRDTQYF.

This chain connects TRBV24-1 to TRBJ2-7; no clear D. This CDR3 region has 12 residues. V was cut by 10 bases and J by 0 bases, with 9 bases left in between. Germline loops: CDR1 KGHDR, CDR2 SFDVKD. CDR3 in amino acids: CATSRSSYEQYF. The CDR3, as DNA: TGTGCCACTTCGAGGAGCTCCTACGAGCAGTACTTC.

The chain recombines TRBV20-1 with TRBJ1-4, with 9 positions matching TRBD1. The CDR3 totals 14 residues. With V trimmed by 1 base and J by 8 bases, 5 bases remained unmatched. Germline CDR1 and CDR2: DFQATT and SNEGSKA (reference sequence). CDR3 bases: TGCAGTGCTAGAGCGACAGGGGGGGAGGAAAAACTGTTTTTT. Translating it yields CSARATGGEEKLFF.

This clonotype was observed a few times. The chain is built from TRBV7-9 and TRBJ1-1; 8 positions agree with TRBD1. The CDR3 is 12 amino acids. The junction had 4 bases not matched to a gene; V was cut back by 6 bases and J by 7 bases. The germline V gene has CDR1 SEHNR and CDR2 FQNEAQ (reference sequence). Written as DNA, the CDR3 is TGTGCCAGCAGGGACAGGGATGGTGAAGCTTTCTTT. Its protein is CASRDRDGEAFF.

V is TRBV7-9 and J is TRBJ2-7; possibly TRBD2 for D (7 bases). The CDR3 has 12 amino acids. The germline V gene has CDR1 SEHNR and CDR2 FQNEAQ (reference sequence). The V gene lost 11 bases and the J gene lost 5 bases, with 16 bases spanning the gap. The CDR3, as DNA: TGTGCCTCAGGGGCGGGGGTTAACGAGCAGTACTTC. Residues: CASGAGVNEQYF.

The chain recombines TRBV5-1 with TRBJ1-6; no clear D. Germline-derived CDR1 and CDR2 are SGHRS and YFSETQ. Between the trimmed V and J ends, which lost 0 bases and 10 bases, there was a span of 8 bases. The length of the CDR3 is 13 residues. The chain's CDR3 is CASSLDPGSPLHF. As DNA, the CDR3 is TGCGCCAGCAGCTTGGATCCGGGATCACCCCTCCACTTT. The whole variable domain, filled in from reference TRBV5-1 and TRBJ1-6, reads KAGVTQTPRYLIKTRGQQVTLSCSPISGHRSVSWYQQTPGQGLQFLFEYFSETQRNKGNFPGRFSGRQFSNSRSEMNVSTLELGDSALYLCASSLDPGSPLHFGNGTRLTVT.

This clonotype was counted a few times. This chain links TRBV4-1 with TRBJ2-7; the D is unclear. Germline CDR1 and CDR2: MGHRA and YSYEKL. This CDR3 is built from 18 residues. Trimming cost V 0 bases and J 0 bases, with 18 bases left between them. CDR3 in DNA: TGCGCCAGCAGCCAAGATAGTTTGGGCGGATTAAGCTCCTACGAGCAGTACTTC. It specifies CASSQDSLGGLSSYEQYF.

This sequence joins TRBV28 and TRBJ2-3, with D tentatively TRBD2 (6 bases). The ends were cut back, 2 bases at V and 1 base at J, with 13 bases in the middle. CDR1 and CDR2 from the germline V gene are MDHEN and SYDVKM. The CDR3 is 16 residues long. The CDR3 DNA is TGTGCCAGCAGTTTAGTGGCTAGCGAGGGCACAGATACGCAGTATTTT. Translating it yields CASSLVASEGTDTQYF.

The table lists this clonotype with a count of one. The CDR3 region has the DNA TGTGCCAGCAGCTTGGCCCCCCCCCGGGGAGGGGCCAGATATAGCAATCAGCCCCAGCATTTT. This translates into CASSLAPPRGGARYSNQPQHF. The chain carries TRBV5-6 and TRBJ1-5, with D maybe TRBD1 (5 bases). CDR1 is SGHDT, CDR2 YYEEEE, per germline. With 0 bases removed from V and 0 bases from J, the gap between germline ends came to 25 bases. CDR3 length equals 21 residues.

V and J are TRBV2 and TRBJ1-6, with D tentatively TRBD1 (6 bases). The germline gives CDR1 SNHLY, CDR2 FYNNEI. There are 16 residues in the CDR3. V lost 4 bases and J 2 bases, leaving 12 bases between the germline ends. CDR3 in amino acids: CASSVFRGTYNSPLHF. CDR3 DNA sequence: TGTGCCAGCAGTGTTTTCAGGGGAACCTATAATTCACCCCTCCACTTT.

V and J are TRBV29-1 and TRBJ2-1, with a weak D call TRBD1 (5 bases). Trimming stripped 4 bases from V and 9 bases from J, with 10 bases between. CDR1 and CDR2 from the germline V gene are SQVTM and ANQGSEA. The CDR3 runs to 11 residues. The CDR3 nucleotides read TGCAGCGTTGGCAACCAGGGTGAGCAGTTCTTC. Encoded protein: CSVGNQGEQFF.

The CDR3 DNA follows: TGTGCCAGCAGTTACCCCAAGGGGGCGGGAGCCCGTACCAGACCGTTCTTC. Amino acids: CASSYPKGAGARTRPFF. The chain carries TRBV6-6 and TRBJ2-1; D is possibly TRBD1 or TRBD2 (7 bases each). V lost 2 bases, J lost 15 bases, and 29 bases lay in between. The CDR3 loop spans 17 amino acids. Germline loops: CDR1 MNHNY, CDR2 SVGAGI (reference sequence).

The chain carries TRBV12-3 or TRBV12-4 and TRBJ2-3; 8 bases map to TRBD1. Trimming removed 6 bases from V and 5 bases from J; junction bases left unmatched: 13. This CDR3 has 16 residues. CDR3 region: CASSPGTGEHRDTQYF. In nucleotides, the CDR3 is TGTGCCAGCAGCCCCGGGACAGGAGAGCACAGAGATACGCAGTATTTT.

This clonotype was seen only once. The chain employs TRBV10-3 and TRBJ2-7; 8 bases agree with TRBD1. This CDR3 contains 13 residues. Germline loops: CDR1 ENHRY, CDR2 SYGVKD. The J segment lost 5 bases and the V segment lost 8 bases, leaving 8 bases of the junction unmatched. The CDR3 nucleotides read TGTGCCATCGGAATGACAGGGGCCCACGAGCAGTACTTC. It yields the protein CAIGMTGAHEQYF.

This chain connects TRBV7-9 to TRBJ2-1; no firm D call. The CDR3 runs 15 residues. V was shortened by 2 bases and J by 8 bases, with 16 bases between the two germline ends. The germline gives CDR1 SEHNR, CDR2 FQNEAQ (reference sequence). Written as DNA, the CDR3 is TGTGCCAGCAGCTTAATTGCAGGCGGTACCCATGAGCAGTTCTTC. As protein: CASSLIAGGTHEQFF. The variable domain in full, with the rest retrieved from reference TRBV7-9 and TRBJ2-1, is DTGVSQNPRHKITKRGQNVTFRCDPISEHNRLYWYRQTLGQGPEFLTYFQNEAQLEKSRLLSDRFSAERPKGSFSTLEIQRTEQGDSAMYLCASSLIAGGTHEQFFGPGTRLTVL.

The rearrangement links TRBV11-3 to TRBJ2-3; 8 bases line up with TRBD2. V was clipped by 4 bases and J by 0 bases; unmatched bases: 12. Germline V gene lookup returns CDR1 SGHNT and CDR2 YENEEA. The CDR3 covers 18 residues. The CDR3 sequence is CASSSPVLAGGSTDTQYF. CDR3 coding DNA: TGTGCCAGCAGCTCCCCGGTATTGGCGGGGGGCAGCACAGATACGCAGTATTTT.

This clonotype was detected only a few times. The V gene is TRBV5-1, the J gene TRBJ2-7, with 9 bases that match TRBD1. This CDR3 is 15 amino acids long. Germline trimming cut 0 bases from V and 5 bases from J; bases unmatched to any gene: 6. Looked up from germline, CDR1 is SGHRS and CDR2 is YFSETQ. The CDR3 sequence: CASSLEQGAENEQYF. The CDR3 coding sequence is TGCGCCAGCAGCTTGGAACAGGGGGCGGAAAACGAGCAGTACTTC.

A few counts support this clonotype. The chain links TRBV6-6 to TRBJ1-1; 8 bases are a match to TRBD1. The CDR3 is 14 amino acids. Germline V gene sequence: CDR1 MNHNY, CDR2 SVGAGI (reference sequence). Germline trimming cut 5 bases from V and 6 bases from J; bases unmatched to any gene: 8. Here the CDR3 reads CASSQGQVEAEAFF. In DNA form, the CDR3 reads TGTGCCAGCAGTCAGGGACAGGTGGAAGCTGAAGCTTTCTTT.

This chain joins TRBV12-3 or TRBV12-4 and TRBJ2-1, with D perhaps TRBD2 (5 bases). This CDR3 region has 15 residues. V was pared by 2 bases and J by 10 bases, with 18 bases between. The DNA for the CDR3 is TGTGCCAGCAGTTTACCCGGGGTAGGTACGGAAGAGCAGTTCTTC. It specifies CASSLPGVGTEEQFF.

This chain links TRBV5-1 with TRBJ2-3, with TRBD1 identical over 8 bases. This CDR3 spans 17 amino acids. V dropped 3 bases and J dropped 4; count of bases not matched to a gene: 13. Germline V lookup: CDR1 SGHRS, CDR2 YFSETQ. CDR3 sequence reads: CASSSLPAGQVADTQYF. The CDR3 region has the DNA TGCGCCAGCAGCTCCTTACCCGCGGGACAGGTGGCAGATACGCAGTATTTT.